This note documents a single T cell receptor beta chain sequence. Its antigen is not identified. The record originates from a study of cytomegalovirus exposure and HLA in healthy donors. In the study overall: Out of roughly 170 million T cells, an earlier analysis found over 90 million unique TCR beta sequences in total. Early released data comprised about 85 million unique TCRs from HLA-typed donors. The study, taken as a whole, reports: Later work associated roughly 15,000 TCR beta sequences with HLA alleles at 0.05 false discovery rate. In all likelihood, a cluster of highly shared sequence variants was a sequencing artifact.

Both 60 Vbeta primers and 13 Jbeta primers went into the PCR. Using immunoSEQ multiplex PCR, the repertoire was profiled, and TCRdb retains in-frame clones only, with some absent. The sample contains 95,000 to 100,000 clones, around 75% of which appear only once. The ends were cut back, 0 bases at V and 6 bases at J, with 9 bases in the middle. The V gene's germline CDR1 is SGHRS and CDR2 YFSETQ. The CDR3 sequence is 13 residues long. The gene calls are TRBV5-1 and TRBJ2-5; possible D gene TRBD1, 5 bases. The sample was PBMCs. This sequence was found in a man aged 50 to 60 in good health and CMV-seronegative. The CDR3 reads CASSLERGKTQYF. CDR3 DNA sequence: TGCGCCAGCAGCTTGGAAAGGGGAAAGACCCAGTACTTC.